This T cell receptor beta chain was documented in a study of graft-versus-host responses after intestinal transplantation. Turning to the study itself: Every transplant recipient was induced with anti-thymocyte globulin, then maintained on tacrolimus and steroids for two to three years.

The assay was immunoSEQ multiplex PCR, and TCRdb's table has in-frame clones only and misses some. In the table there are tens of thousands of clones, approximately 91% of which are singletons. Of note for this clone: Its target is unknown.

Trimming stripped 8 bases from V and 0 bases from J, with 14 bases between. Germline V gene sequence: CDR1 SNHLY, CDR2 FYNNEI. This CDR3 has 14 amino acids. Study-wide results and limits: Elevated graft-versus-host to host-versus-graft clonal ratios in allografts were recorded for patients with graft-donor T cell macrochimerism.

The rearrangement links TRBV2 to TRBJ2-7, with D uncertain. The sequence was collected from a human donor who was the organ donor for an intestinal transplant. The sequenced sample was unstimulated CD4+ T cells sorted from spleen or lymph node cells, obtained before transplant. In nucleotides, the CDR3 is TGTGCCAGCCGACCGGATCTCTACTCCTACGAGCAGTACTTC. Translated: CASRPDLYSYEQYF.